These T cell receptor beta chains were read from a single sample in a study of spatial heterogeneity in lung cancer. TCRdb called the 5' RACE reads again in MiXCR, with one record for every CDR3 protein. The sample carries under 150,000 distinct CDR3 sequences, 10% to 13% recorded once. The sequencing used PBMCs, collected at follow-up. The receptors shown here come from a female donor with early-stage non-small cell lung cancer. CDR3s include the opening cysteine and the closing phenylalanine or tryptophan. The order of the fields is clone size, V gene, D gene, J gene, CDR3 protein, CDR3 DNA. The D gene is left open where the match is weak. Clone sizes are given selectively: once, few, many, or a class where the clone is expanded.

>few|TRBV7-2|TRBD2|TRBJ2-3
CASSSRLAGPLDTQYF
TGTGCCAGCAGCTCCCGACTAGCGGGACCCCTGGATACGCAGTATTTT
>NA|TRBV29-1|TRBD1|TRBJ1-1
CSVGPGTGTAFF
TGCAGCGTTGGCCCCGGGACAGGCACAGCTTTCTTT
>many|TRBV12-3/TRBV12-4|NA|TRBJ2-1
CASRPASYNEQFF
TGTGCCAGCAGGCCCGCTTCCTACAATGAGCAGTTCTTC
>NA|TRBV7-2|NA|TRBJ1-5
CASSLDPGPSQPQHF
TGTGCCAGCAGCTTAGACCCAGGGCCTTCTCAGCCCCAGCATTTT
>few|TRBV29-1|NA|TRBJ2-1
CSVDLRTTQFF
TGCAGCGTTGATCTGAGGACTACGCAGTTCTTC
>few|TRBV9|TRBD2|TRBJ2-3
CASSETSGSTDTQYF
TGTGCCAGCAGCGAGACTAGCGGTAGCACAGATACGCAGTATTTT
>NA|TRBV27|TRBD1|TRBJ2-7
CASSDRQGRQYF
TGTGCCAGCAGTGATCGACAGGGACGGCAGTACTTC
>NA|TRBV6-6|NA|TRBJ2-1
CASSSPRGGYNEQFF
TGTGCCAGCAGCAGCCCCAGGGGGGGTTACAATGAGCAGTTCTTC
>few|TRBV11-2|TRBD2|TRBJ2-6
CASSLRPGLAGAGANVLTF
TGTGCCAGCAGCCTTCGACCGGGACTAGCGGGAGCTGGGGCCAACGTCCTGACTTTC
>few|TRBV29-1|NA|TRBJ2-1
CSVGTNGEQFF
TGCAGCGTTGGGACTAACGGTGAGCAGTTCTTC
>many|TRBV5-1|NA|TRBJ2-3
CASSLGADTQYF
TGCGCCAGCAGCTTGGGCGCAGATACGCAGTATTTT
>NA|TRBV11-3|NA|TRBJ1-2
CASSDYGESGYTF
TGTGCCAGCAGCGATTATGGGGAGTCCGGCTACACCTTC
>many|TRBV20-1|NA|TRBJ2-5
CSARLTETQYF
TGCAGTGCTAGGCTCACCGAGACCCAGTACTTC
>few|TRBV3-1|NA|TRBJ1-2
CASSFGSNGYTF
TGTGCCAGCAGCTTTGGCTCAAATGGCTACACCTTC
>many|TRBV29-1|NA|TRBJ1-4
CSAKWVQGTEKLFF
TGCAGCGCCAAATGGGTCCAGGGGACTGAAAAACTGTTTTTT
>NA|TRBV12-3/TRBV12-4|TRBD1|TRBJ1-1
CASSPQGVRTEAFF
TGTGCCAGCAGCCCCCAGGGGGTGCGTACTGAAGCTTTCTTT
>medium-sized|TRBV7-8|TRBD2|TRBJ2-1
CASSLAAGVYEQFF
TGTGCCAGCAGCTTAGCAGCGGGAGTTTATGAGCAGTTCTTC
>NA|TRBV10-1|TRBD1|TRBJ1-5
CASSDGTGFDQPQHF
TGCGCCAGCAGTGACGGGACAGGGTTCGATCAGCCCCAGCATTTT
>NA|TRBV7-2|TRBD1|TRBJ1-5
CASSSPTGRDQPQHF
TGTGCCAGCAGCTCTCCGACAGGGCGGGATCAGCCCCAGCATTTT
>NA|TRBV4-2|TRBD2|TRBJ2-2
CASSPSGTSGTNTGELFF
TGTGCCAGCAGCCCCTCCGGGACTAGCGGGACCAACACCGGGGAGCTGTTTTTT
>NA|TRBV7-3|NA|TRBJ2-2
CASSLIGAAGELFF
TGTGCCAGCAGCTTAATTGGGGCGGCCGGGGAGCTGTTTTTT
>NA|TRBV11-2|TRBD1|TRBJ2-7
CASSLTTGTGSYEQYF
TGTGCCAGCAGTTTGACCACCGGGACAGGATCCTACGAGCAGTACTTC
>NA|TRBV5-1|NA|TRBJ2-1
CASRGLYSYNEQFF
TGCGCCAGCAGGGGCCTCTACTCCTACAATGAGCAGTTCTTC
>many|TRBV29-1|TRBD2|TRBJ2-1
CSVEGTSGRNEQFF
TGCAGCGTTGAAGGGACTAGCGGGAGGAATGAGCAGTTCTTC
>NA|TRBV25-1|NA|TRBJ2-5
CASSEPLDKETQYF
TGTGCCAGCAGTGAGCCCCTAGACAAAGAGACCCAGTACTTC
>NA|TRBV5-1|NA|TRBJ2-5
CASSLQGEQETQYF
TGCGCCAGCAGCTTGCAAGGCGAACAAGAGACCCAGTACTTC
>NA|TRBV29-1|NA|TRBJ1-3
CSVEKISGNTIYF
TGCAGCGTTGAGAAGATCTCTGGAAACACCATATATTTT
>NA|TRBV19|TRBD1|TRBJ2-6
CASMPSDRGRMGANVLTF
TGTGCCAGTATGCCCTCCGACAGGGGGCGAATGGGGGCCAACGTCCTGACTTTC
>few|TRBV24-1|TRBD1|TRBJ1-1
CATSDSGTGLTEAFF
TGTGCCACCAGTGATAGCGGGACAGGACTCACTGAAGCTTTCTTT